Listed here are 5 T cell receptor beta chains from one sample, sequenced in a study of beta chain features in type 1 diabetes. Expressed TCRB transcripts were sequenced because the entire RNA isolate underwent reverse transcription. Repertoires were generated with immunoSEQ multiplex PCR, while TCRdb's copy carries only in-frame clones and drops some. Of over 700,000 clones in the sample, roughly 17% were seen once. Sequenced: naive CD4+ T cells from blood. Receptor source: a woman younger than 30 in good health.

About this clone itself: Additional DNA sequences in this sample encode the identical CDR3. This chain joins TRBV28 and TRBJ1-2; D gene unclear. The germline V gene encodes CDR1 MDHEN and CDR2 SYDVKM. V was pared by 6 bases and J by 5 bases, with 4 bases between. The CDR3 runs to 10 residues. The CDR3 DNA is TGTGCCAGCAGCCGATATGGCTACACCTTC. It codes for CASSRYGYTF.

J is TRBJ2-7 and V is TRBV18, with 9 positions matching TRBD1. The CDR3 sequence is 14 residues long. V lost 2 bases, J lost 7 bases, and 6 bases stayed unmatched. Germline loops: CDR1 KGHSH, CDR2 LQKENI. CDR3 sequence reads: CASSPAGTGIEQYF. CDR3 sequence (DNA): TGTGCCAGCTCACCAGCCGGGACAGGGATTGAGCAGTACTTC.

In its sample, this clone was seen a few times. CDR3 region: CASSQGGDQPQHF. CDR3 DNA sequence: TGTGCCAGCAGCCAAGGCGGTGATCAGCCCCAGCATTTT. V usage is TRBV4-2 and J usage is TRBJ1-5, with unresolved D. The ends were cut back, 1 base at V and 5 bases at J, with 6 bases in the middle. CDR1 LGHNA and CDR2 YNFKEQ come from the germline V gene. This CDR3 comprises 13 residues.

The gene calls are TRBV18 and TRBJ2-1; TRBD1 might be the D (5 bases). This CDR3 has 14 residues. Germline V gene sequence: CDR1 KGHSH, CDR2 LQKENI. Trimming cost V 3 bases and J 6 bases, with 12 bases left between them. CDR3 sequence (DNA): TGTGCCAGCTCACCCAAGAAGGGGCCCAATGAGCAGTTCTTC. Its translation: CASSPKKGPNEQFF.

This rearrangement joins TRBV7-3 to TRBJ1-3, with TRBD1 matching 7 bases. V trimming: 3 bases; J trimming: 0 bases; junction bases outside the gene matches: 2. CDR1 and CDR2 (germline): SGHTA, FQGTGA. CDR3 length equals 15 residues. CDR3 nucleotides: TGTGCCAGCAGCTTGGGACAGTCCTCTGGAAACACCATATATTTT. It is translated as CASSLGQSSGNTIYF.